Below, one T cell receptor (beta chain) is given with its context. The antigen remains unidentified. V lost 2 bases and J lost 6, with 9 bases in between. Germline values: CDR1 SQVTM, CDR2 ANQGSEA. The CDR3 runs to 12 residues. The sample belongs to a study of siplizumab effects on memory and regulatory T cells. Overall study results and limits: Naive-or-memory phenotypes were unassignable for roughly 75-96% of proliferating CD4+ or CD8+ clones.

The table came from immunoSEQ multiplex PCR; TCRdb's copy has only in-frame clones and leaves some out. The sample lists 65,000 to 70,000 clones, roughly 88% occurring once. The sequence derives from a human donor in good health. The chain couples TRBV29-1 to TRBJ2-3; D ambiguous. Sequences were obtained from Tregs sorted from blood. The CDR3 loop is CSVETRPDTQYF. For the CDR3, the DNA is TGCAGCGTTGAAACCCGACCTGATACGCAGTATTTT.